This record covers a single T cell receptor (beta chain). The naive CD8 subset, CD45RO-negative cells positively selected for CCR7, excluded terminally differentiated effector memory CD45RA+ cells. Free of recent acute infections or vaccinations, the donors were healthy HIV-negative adults. The germline V and J ends were trimmed by 4 bases and 2 bases, with 16 bases remaining between them. The length of the CDR3 is 17 residues. CDR1 SGHDT and CDR2 YYEEEE come from the germline V gene. This sample stems from a study of shared clonotypes between healthy human individuals. Generated by immunoSEQ multiplex PCR, the TCRdb table keeps only in-frame clones and is missing some. Of about 590,000 clones in the sample, 95% to 96% were seen once.

The chain couples TRBV5-6 to TRBJ1-6, with D maybe TRBD1 (6 bases). The clonotype comes from a woman under 40 in good health. Sequencing input: naive CD8+ T cells sorted from blood. CDR3 bases: TGTGCCAGCAGCCACTTAAGCGGGGGCACCTATAATTCACCCCTCCACTTT. Its protein is CASSHLSGGTYNSPLHF.